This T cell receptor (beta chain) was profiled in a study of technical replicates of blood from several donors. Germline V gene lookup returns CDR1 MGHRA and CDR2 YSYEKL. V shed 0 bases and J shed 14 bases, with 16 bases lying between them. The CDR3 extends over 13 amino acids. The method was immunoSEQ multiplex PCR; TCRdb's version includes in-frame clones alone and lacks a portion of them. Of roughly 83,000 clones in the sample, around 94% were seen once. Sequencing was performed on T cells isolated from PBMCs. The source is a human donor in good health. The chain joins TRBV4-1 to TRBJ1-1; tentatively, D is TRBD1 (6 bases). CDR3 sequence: CASSQELFQGRFF. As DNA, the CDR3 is TGCGCCAGCAGCCAAGAGTTGTTCCAGGGGCGATTCTTT.